This TCR beta chain derives from a study of T-cell reconstitution after alpha-beta-depleted transplantation in children. V lost 6 bases, J lost 2 bases, and 10 bases lay in between. The germline V gene encodes CDR1 MNHEY and CDR2 SVGEGT. The CDR3 contains 13 residues. A few counts support this clonotype. Its antigen remains unidentified. Study-wide points: For some patients, TCRbeta diversity was high at day 60 because of recipient T cells and thymic progenitors that survived. Expanded clones from the graft, numbering several hundred, reportedly supplied alpha-beta T cells about two months after transplant. By one year post-transplant, T-cell counts and diversity largely arose from T cells that were newly produced.

Unique molecular identifiers tagged the TCRbeta library. TCRdb itself ran the PCR reads through MiXCR, one entry per CDR3 protein. The sample shows fewer than 550,000 distinct CDR3 sequences, around 15% of them seen only once. This sequence joins TRBV6-2 or TRBV6-3 and TRBJ1-1; D ambiguous. Sequencing used PBMCs, mostly from graft donor cells, obtained 360 days after TCRalphabeta/CD19-depleted stem cell transplant. The receptor's source is a boy younger than two who had a stem cell transplant for Wiskott-Aldrich syndrome, so the T cells may come from the graft donor. In DNA, the CDR3 is TGTGCCAGCAGCGGGCAGATCAACACTGAAGCTTTCTTT. This encodes CASSGQINTEAFF.